This T cell receptor beta chain emerged from a study of T cells after yellow fever vaccination. Study results and limitations: The booster saw the reappearance of most primary-vaccination clones (approximately 97% CD4, 88% CD8).

Deletions cut 3 bases from V and 9 bases from J, with 13 bases between. The CDR3 contains 13 residues. Germline CDR1 and CDR2: SGHRS and YFSETQ. In making TCR cDNA, 5'RACE template switching added a universal primer site and UMIs to it. From the 5' RACE reads, TCRdb called clonotypes with MiXCR, one entry per CDR3 protein. The profile shows around 250,000 distinct CDR3 sequences, 6.9% of them singletons. Ten or more counts support this clonotype. The antigen is undetermined. The receptor was isolated from a man aged 25-45 years who received the YFV17D yellow fever vaccine. Here the sequenced sample was CD4+ T cells sorted from PBMCs, taken 15 days after the yellow fever booster vaccination. J is TRBJ2-1 and V is TRBV5-1; maybe TRBD2 (6 bases). The CDR3 region is CASSSTSFGEQFF. The CDR3 DNA is TGCGCCAGCAGCTCGACTAGTTTTGGTGAGCAGTTCTTC.